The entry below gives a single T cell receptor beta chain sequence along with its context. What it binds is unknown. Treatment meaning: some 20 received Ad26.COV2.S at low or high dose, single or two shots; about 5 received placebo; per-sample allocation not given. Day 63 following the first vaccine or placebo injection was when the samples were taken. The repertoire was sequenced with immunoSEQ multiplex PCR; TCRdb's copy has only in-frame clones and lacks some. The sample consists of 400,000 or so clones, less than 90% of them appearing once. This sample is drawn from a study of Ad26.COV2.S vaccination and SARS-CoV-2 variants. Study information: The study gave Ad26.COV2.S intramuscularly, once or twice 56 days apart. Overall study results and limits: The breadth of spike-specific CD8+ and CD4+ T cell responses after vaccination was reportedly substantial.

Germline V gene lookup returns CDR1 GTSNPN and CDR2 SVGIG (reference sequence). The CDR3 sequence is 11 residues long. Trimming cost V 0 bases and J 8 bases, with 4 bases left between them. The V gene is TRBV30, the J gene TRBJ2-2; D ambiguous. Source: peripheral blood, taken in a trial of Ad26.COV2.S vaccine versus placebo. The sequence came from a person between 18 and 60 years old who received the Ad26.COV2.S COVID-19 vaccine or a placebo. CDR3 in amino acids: CAWSVRGELFF. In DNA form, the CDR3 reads TGTGCCTGGAGTGTTCGGGGGGAGCTGTTTTTT.